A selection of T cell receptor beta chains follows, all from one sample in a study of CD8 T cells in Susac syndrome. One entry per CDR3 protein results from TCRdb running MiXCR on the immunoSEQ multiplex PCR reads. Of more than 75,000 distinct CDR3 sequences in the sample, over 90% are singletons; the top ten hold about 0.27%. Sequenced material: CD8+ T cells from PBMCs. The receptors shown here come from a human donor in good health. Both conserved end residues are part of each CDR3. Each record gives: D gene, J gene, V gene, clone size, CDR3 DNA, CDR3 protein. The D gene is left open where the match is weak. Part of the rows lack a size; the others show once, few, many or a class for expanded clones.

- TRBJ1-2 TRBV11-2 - TGTGCCAGCAGCCTTACTAACTATGGCTACACCTTC CASSLTNYGYTF
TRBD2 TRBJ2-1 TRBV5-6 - TGTGCCAGCAGCTTAACAGCGGGAGTTTCCTACAATGAGCAGTTCTTC CASSLTAGVSYNEQFF
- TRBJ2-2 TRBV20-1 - TGCAGTGCACCGGACAGCACGAACACCGGGGAGCTGTTTTTT CSAPDSTNTGELFF
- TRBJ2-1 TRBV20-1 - TGCAGTGCTAAGAGTGGAGGGGGCTACAATGAGCAGTTCTTC CSAKSGGGYNEQFF
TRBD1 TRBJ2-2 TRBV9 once TGTGCCAGCAGCGTAGGGGGACAGGGGTCCGGGGAGCTGTTTTTT CASSVGGQGSGELFF
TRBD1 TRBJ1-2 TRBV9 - TGTGCCAGCAGCTCCCCCCCGGACAGGCCCTGGTTTGATGGCTACACCTTC CASSSPPDRPWFDGYTF
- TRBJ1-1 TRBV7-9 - TGTGCCCACGGGGGACTAAACACTGAAGCTTTCTTT CAHGGLNTEAFF
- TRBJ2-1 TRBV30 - TGTGCCTGGTCAGGGATCTCCTACAATGAGCAGTTCTTC CAWSGISYNEQFF
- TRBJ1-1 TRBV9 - TGTGCCAGCAGCCCTTGGAGGGGGGCGAACACTGAAGCTTTCTTT CASSPWRGANTEAFF
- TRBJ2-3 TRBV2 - TGTGCCAGCCCTGGACTGCGCACAGATACGCAGTATTTT CASPGLRTDTQYF
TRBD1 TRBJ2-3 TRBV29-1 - TGCAGCGTCGGCGACAATACAGGGGACGGTACAGATACGCAGTATTTT CSVGDNTGDGTDTQYF
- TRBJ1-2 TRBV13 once TGTGCCAGCAGCTTATACCCACCGGGGGGGGACTATGGCTACACCTTC CASSLYPPGGDYGYTF
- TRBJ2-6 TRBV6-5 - TGTGCCAGCAGTTACTCAGCGTCTGGGGCCAACGTCCTGACTTTC CASSYSASGANVLTF
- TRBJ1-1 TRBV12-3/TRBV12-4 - TGTGCCAGCAGTTTAAGGACTTCGAACACTGAAGCTTTCTTT CASSLRTSNTEAFF
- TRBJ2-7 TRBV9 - TGTGCCAGCAGCGTAGGGGCAGGCGGAACCTACGAGCAGTACTTC CASSVGAGGTYEQYF
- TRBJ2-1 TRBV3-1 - TGTGCCAGCAGCCCCACTTTATCTGTCGCCTACAATGAGCAGTTCTTC CASSPTLSVAYNEQFF
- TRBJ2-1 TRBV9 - TGTGCCAGCAGCGTAGATGGGACCCACAATGAGCAGTTCTTC CASSVDGTHNEQFF
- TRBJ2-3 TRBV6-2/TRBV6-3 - TGTGCCAGCAGTTACTCAGATAGGCTGCAGTATTTT CASSYSDRLQYF
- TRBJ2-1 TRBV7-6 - TGTGCCAGCAGTGAAGAGGGGCTACCGTCATACAATGAGCAGTTCTTC CASSEEGLPSYNEQFF
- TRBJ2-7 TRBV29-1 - TGCAGCGTTAGTCTAGCTTTAGGGAGCTCCTACGAGCAGTACTTC CSVSLALGSSYEQYF
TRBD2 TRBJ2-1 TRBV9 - TGTGCCAGCAGCGTAGTCGGACTAGCCGCTACCGAGCAGTTCTTC CASSVVGLAATEQFF
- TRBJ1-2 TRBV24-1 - TGTGCCACCAGTGACCATGACAAAAACTATGGCTACACCTTC CATSDHDKNYGYTF
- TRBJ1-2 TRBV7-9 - TGTGCCAGCAGCTTAGGGTCCCCGGCGGAGTATGGCTACACCTTC CASSLGSPAEYGYTF
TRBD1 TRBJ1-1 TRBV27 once TGTGCCAGCAGCCGAAAACAGGGGGCAGTGAACACTGAAGCTTTCTTT CASSRKQGAVNTEAFF
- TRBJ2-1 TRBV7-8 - TGTGCCAGCAGCTTGTCCGTCGGGGCCTACAATGAGCAGTTCTTC CASSLSVGAYNEQFF
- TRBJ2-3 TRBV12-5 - TGTGCTAGTGTTAAACCTAGCACAGATACGCAGTATTTT CASVKPSTDTQYF
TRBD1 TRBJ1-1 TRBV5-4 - TGTGCCAGCAGCTTGTTCAGGGGGTCGGTTGAAGCTTTCTTT CASSLFRGSVEAFF
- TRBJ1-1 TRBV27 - TGTGCCAGCAGTGACGGGTATGAAGCTTTCTTT CASSDGYEAFF
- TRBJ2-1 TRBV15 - TGTGCCACCAGCAGAGGGCCGCCTGCGGCGAGCTCCTACAATGAGCAGTTCTTC CATSRGPPAASSYNEQFF
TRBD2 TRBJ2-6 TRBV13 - TGTGCCAGCAGCTTAGGATGGGCGGGAGTCAGTGGGGCCAACGTCCTGACTTTC CASSLGWAGVSGANVLTF
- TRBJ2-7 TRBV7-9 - TGTGCCAGCGGTCCCCCCGGACGGGGGTACGAGCAGTACTTC CASGPPGRGYEQYF
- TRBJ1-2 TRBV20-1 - TGCAGTGCTAGAGATGGAGAGGGGCCCTATGGCTACACCTTC CSARDGEGPYGYTF
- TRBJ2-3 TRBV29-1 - TGCAGCGTTTCCGAGGGGAGCGGGCGCCTGACGGATACGCAGTATTTT CSVSEGSGRLTDTQYF
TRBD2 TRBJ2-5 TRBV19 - TGTGCCAGTAGTACGATGACTAGCGGGGAATACCAAGAGACCCAGTACTTC CASSTMTSGEYQETQYF
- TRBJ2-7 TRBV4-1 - TGCGCCAGCAGCCAAGGGGAAAACCCCTTAGACGAGCAGTACTTC CASSQGENPLDEQYF
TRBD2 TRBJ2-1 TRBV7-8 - TGTGCCAGCAGCACCCTCACTAGCGGGAGAAAGGATGAGCAGTTCTTC CASSTLTSGRKDEQFF
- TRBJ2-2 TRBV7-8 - TGTGCCAGCAGCCTCTACAGGGATAAGGAGCTGTTTTTT CASSLYRDKELFF
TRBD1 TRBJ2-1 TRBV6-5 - TGTGCCAGCAGTTTGGGGACAGGGGTAGAATTCTTC CASSLGTGVEFF
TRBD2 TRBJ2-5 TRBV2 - TGTGCCAGCAAATCCTGGGGAGGGTTGGCAGAGACCCAGTACTTC CASKSWGGLAETQYF
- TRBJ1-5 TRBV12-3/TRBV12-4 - TGTGCCAGCAGTTTTAGTTCAGGGGGCAATCAGCCCCAGCATTTT CASSFSSGGNQPQHF
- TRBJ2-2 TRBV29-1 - TGCAGCGTTGCCCCGGGGGTTGAGAGGACGAACACCGGGGAGCTGTTTTTT CSVAPGVERTNTGELFF
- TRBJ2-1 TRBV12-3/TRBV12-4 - TGTGCCAGCAGTTTCGTTACTGTCGATGAGCAGTTCTTC CASSFVTVDEQFF
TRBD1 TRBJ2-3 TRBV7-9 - TGTGCCAGCAGCCCGCGACAGGGTTGGAGCGCAGATACGCAGTATTTT CASSPRQGWSADTQYF
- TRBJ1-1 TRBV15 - TGTGCCACCAGCAGAGGACGGCAGGGAGGGACTGAAGCTTTCTTT CATSRGRQGGTEAFF
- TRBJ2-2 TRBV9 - TGTGCCAGCAGCGCATCACCGGGACATAACACCGGGGAGCTGTTTTTT CASSASPGHNTGELFF
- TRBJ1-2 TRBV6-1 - TGTGCCAGCAGTGAAGATCCCCGAGACTATGGCTACACCTTC CASSEDPRDYGYTF
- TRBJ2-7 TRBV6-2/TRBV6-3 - TGTGCCAGCAGTTACAATTCCTACGAGCAGTACTTC CASSYNSYEQYF
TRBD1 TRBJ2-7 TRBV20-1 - TGCAGTGCTAGAGTACGGACAGGGCCGCACGAGCAGTACTTC CSARVRTGPHEQYF
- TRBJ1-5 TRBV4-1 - TGCGCCAGCAGGCTCGCGGGGGGTGGTGGACAGCCCCAGCATTTT CASRLAGGGGQPQHF
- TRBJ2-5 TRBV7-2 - TGTGCCAGCAGCTTAGCTCGGGGGACTGCGCTCCAAGAGACCCAGTACTTC CASSLARGTALQETQYF
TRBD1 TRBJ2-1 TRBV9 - TGTGCCAGCAGCCGAGGGGGCAGCGGCTACAATGAGCAGTTCTTC CASSRGGSGYNEQFF
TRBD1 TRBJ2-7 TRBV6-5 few TGTGCCAGCAGTTACAAGGGGACAGGCCTTAGCTCCTACGAGCAGTACTTC CASSYKGTGLSSYEQYF